The 10 T cell receptor beta chains listed next were all sequenced from one sample in a study of blood T cell repertoires in COVID-19. This table comes from immunoSEQ multiplex PCR, and its TCRdb copy is limited to in-frame clones, with some not included. The sample includes about 78,000 clones, around 86% of them seen just once. The sample taken for sequencing was peripheral blood. The origin of the receptors is a man aged 45-65 years with active or convalescent COVID-19.

V is TRBV5-4 and J is TRBJ2-1; D is perhaps TRBD1 (6 bases). CDR1 and CDR2 from the germline V gene are SGHNT and YYREEE (reference sequence). The CDR3 sequence is 16 residues long. V was clipped by 6 bases and J by 0 bases, with 16 bases between them. The CDR3 loop is CASNSRADSSYNEQFF. CDR3 bases: TGTGCCAGCAACTCACGGGCGGACAGCTCCTACAATGAGCAGTTCTTC.

The gene calls are TRBV30 and TRBJ1-1; TRBD1 matches 9 bases. The CDR3 is 14 residues long. Germline-derived CDR1 and CDR2 are GTSNPN and SVGIG (reference sequence). V gave up 1 base and J gave up 5 bases; unmatched junction bases: 5. The CDR3: CAWSGQGGNTEAFF. CDR3 DNA: TGTGCCTGGAGTGGACAGGGGGGTAATACTGAAGCTTTCTTT.

V usage is TRBV5-1 and J usage is TRBJ2-5; the D gene is possibly TRBD1 (6 bases). The V gene's germline CDR1 is SGHRS and CDR2 YFSETQ. Trimming shortened V by 2 bases and J by 2 bases, and 7 bases separated the two germline ends. The CDR3 is 13 residues long. CDR3 sequence (DNA): TGCGCCAGCAGCTTAAGGGGGCAAGAGACCCAGTACTTC. Its protein product is CASSLRGQETQYF.

This chain connects TRBV10-3 to TRBJ2-5, with TRBD1 matching over 12 bases. V gave up 0 bases and J gave up 5 bases; unmatched junction bases: 4. The CDR3 is 16 amino acids. Germline CDR1 ENHRY, CDR2 SYGVKD. In nucleotides, the CDR3 is TGTGCCATCAGTGAGTCGGGACAGGGGGCGAGGGAGACCCAGTACTTC. It specifies CAISESGQGARETQYF.

The CDR3 spells CASSRIQGNEQFF. The CDR3, as DNA: TGTGCCAGCAGCCGAATTCAGGGGAATGAGCAGTTCTTC. The rearrangement links TRBV11-2 to TRBJ2-1; tentatively, D is TRBD1 (6 bases). The CDR3 length is 13 residues. CDR1 and CDR2 (germline): SGHAT, FQNNGV. Trimming took off 5 bases at V and 7 bases at J, with 12 bases between the two ends.

J is TRBJ1-6 and V is TRBV19; unclear D gene. Trimming removed 3 bases from V and 9 bases from J, with 12 bases in between. CDR1 is LNHDA, CDR2 SQIVND, per germline (reference sequence). This CDR3 has 14 residues. In DNA form, the CDR3 reads TGTGCCAGTAGTATCGCACAAGCGGGTTCACCCCTCCACTTT. Protein sequence: CASSIAQAGSPLHF.

The chain employs TRBV18 and TRBJ2-3; 11 nucleotides align to TRBD2. The trim removed 0 bases at V and 3 bases at J, leaving 2 bases unmatched. The CDR3 is 16 residues long. CDR1 is KGHSH and CDR2 is LQKENI in the germline V gene. This chain's CDR3 is CASSPPSGGATDTQYF. The CDR3 bases are TGTGCCAGCTCACCACCTAGCGGGGGGGCAACAGATACGCAGTATTTT.

The chain joins TRBV5-1 to TRBJ2-1; D not resolved. Germline lookup yields CDR1 SGHRS and CDR2 YFSETQ. CDR3 size: 13 residues. V lost 3 bases, J lost 6 bases, and 10 bases lay in between. The CDR3 DNA reads TGCGCCAGCAGCTCCCACGGCGGCAATGAGCAGTTCTTC. Encoded protein: CASSSHGGNEQFF.

The sample holds a few counts of this clone. The chain carries TRBV6-6 and TRBJ2-3; no clear D gene. The V end lost 7 bases, the J end lost 2 bases, and 10 bases lay between the germline ends. CDR1 is MNHNY, CDR2 SVGAGI, per germline (reference sequence). The CDR3 length is 13 residues. CDR3 bases: TGTGCCAGCACCCCATCCCACACAGATACGCAGTATTTT. It is translated as CASTPSHTDTQYF.

With regard to this clone: This sample also contains other DNA sequences that code for the same CDR3. This chain links TRBV18 with TRBJ2-5; 13 nucleotides match TRBD2. This CDR3 contains 16 residues. Germline V CDR1 and CDR2: KGHSH, LQKENI. V was clipped by 6 bases and J by 5 bases; unmatched bases: 9. CDR3 DNA: TGTGCCAGCTCCCCGGGGACTAGCGGGGCTCGGGAGACCCAGTACTTC. This encodes CASSPGTSGARETQYF. The entire variable domain, with the rest obtained from reference TRBV18 and TRBJ2-5, is as follows: NAGVMQNPRHLVRRRGQEARLRCSPMKGHSHVYWYRQLPEEGLKFMVYLQKENIIDESGMPKERFSAEFPKEGPSILRIQQVVRGDSAAYFCASSPGTSGARETQYFGPGTRLLVL.